The next 28 T cell receptor beta chains were all read from a single sample in a study of T cell repertoires in cytomegalovirus infection. Which antigens these TCRs recognize remains unknown. TCRdb reanalysed the reads using MiXCR and keeps one entry per CDR3 protein. Of approximately 1,000,000 distinct CDR3 sequences detected, 30% to 40% appear once; the ten largest clones hold 13%. The sample in question was cultured CD8+ T cells from PBMCs, obtained from culture after CMV antigen stimulation. These receptors originate from a human donor in good health (CMV status not recorded). Some clones in this sample may be carry-over from other donors' samples.

This clonotype was detected only once. At one of its ends the junction is not consistent with the germline gene, which may arise from a read error. This chain joins TRBV7-9 and TRBJ2-1; 7 nucleotides line up with TRBD1. This CDR3 has 15 amino acids. From germline, CDR1 is SEHNR and CDR2 FQNEAQ (reference sequence). The CDR3 DNA follows: TGTGTCAGCAGAGGGTCGGGACAGAATTACAATGAGCAGTTCTTC. It specifies CVSRGSGQNYNEQFF.

This clonotype was counted a few times. The V and J genes are TRBV6-6 and TRBJ2-2; a weak D match, TRBD2 (6 bases). Between the trimmed V and J ends, which lost 0 bases and 3 bases, there was a span of 11 bases. CDR1 and CDR2 from the germline V gene are MNHNY and SVGAGI (reference sequence). This CDR3 has 16 residues. CDR3 nucleotides: TGTGCCAGCAGTTACTCCACTAGCCGAGACACCGGGGAGCTGTTTTTT. Translated, it gives CASSYSTSRDTGELFF.

This clonotype has only a few counts. The CDR3 sequence is CATSDGGSLSADEQFF. CDR3 DNA: TGTGCCACCAGTGATGGGGGATCCCTCAGCGCCGATGAGCAGTTCTTC. The V call is TRBV24-1, the J call TRBJ2-1; D tentatively reads TRBD1 or TRBD2 (5 bases each). V lost 3 bases to trimming and J lost 8 bases, with 19 bases between them. CDR3 size: 16 residues. Looked up from germline, CDR1 is KGHDR and CDR2 is SFDVKD.

V and J are TRBV7-9 and TRBJ2-1; D is ambiguous. Germline lookup yields CDR1 SEHNR and CDR2 FQNEAQ (reference sequence). CDR3 size: 14 residues. The V and J ends lost 2 bases and 2 bases respectively, with 7 bases between them. The CDR3 DNA reads as TGTGCCAGCAGCTTACTGGTAGCCTACAATGAGCAGTTCTTC. Residues: CASSLLVAYNEQFF.

This clonotype was observed many times. This sequence joins TRBV7-9 and TRBJ2-2; 11 bases align to TRBD1. The trim removed 6 bases at V and 6 bases at J, leaving 9 bases unmatched. Per the germline V gene, CDR1 is SEHNR and CDR2 is FQNEAQ (reference sequence). This CDR3 is 16 amino acids long. CDR3 residues: CASSNMDRGPAGELFF. CDR3 DNA: TGTGCCAGCAGTAACATGGACAGGGGGCCTGCCGGGGAGCTGTTTTTT.

This clonotype is a singleton in its sample. A much larger clone sits a single nucleotide away, making a read error possible. The genes are TRBV12-3 or TRBV12-4 and TRBJ2-7; 8 positions match TRBD1. This CDR3 has 14 residues. In DNA form, the CDR3 reads TGTGCCAGCAGTGCCCCGGGACAGGACTACGAGCTGTACTTC. It yields the protein CASSAPGQDYELYF.

This clonotype was seen only a few times. The chain employs TRBV7-8 and TRBJ2-7, with D perhaps being TRBD1 or TRBD2 (5 bases each). With 1 base removed from V and 3 bases from J, the gap between germline ends came to 10 bases. CDR3 length: 14 residues. Germline CDR1 is SGHVS and CDR2 is FQNEAQ. This CDR3 reads CASSLGLGDYEQYF. The CDR3 region has the DNA TGTGCCAGCAGCTTAGGACTGGGGGACTACGAGCAGTACTTC.

This clonotype was seen a handful of times. The chain links TRBV6-1 to TRBJ1-1; a weak D match, TRBD1 (5 bases). This CDR3 comprises 15 residues. CDR1 MNHNS and CDR2 SASEGT come from the germline V gene. Trimming removed 6 bases from V and 8 bases from J, with 22 bases in between. The CDR3 reads CASRDLGGLRYEAFF. CDR3 nucleotides: TGTGCCAGCAGGGACCTGGGGGGGTTGCGATACGAAGCTTTCTTT.

The genes are TRBV12-3 or TRBV12-4 and TRBJ2-5; TRBD1 matches 7 bases. The CDR3 is 15 amino acids. J lost 9 bases, V lost 6 bases, and 16 bases had no gene match. The CDR3 sequence is CASSHIRDSFMAQYF. The CDR3 nucleotides read TGTGCCAGCAGCCATATTCGGGACAGCTTCATGGCCCAGTACTTC.

The V gene is TRBV27, the J gene TRBJ2-7, with D perhaps given as TRBD1 or TRBD2 (5 bases each). CDR1 and CDR2 from the germline V gene are MNHEY and SMNVEV (reference sequence). This CDR3 contains 14 residues. V was clipped by 3 bases and J by 3 bases, with 12 bases between them. CDR3 DNA: TGTGCCAGCAGTTTTGAGGGGAGATACTACGAGCAGTACTTC. It is translated as CASSFEGRYYEQYF.

This clonotype was counted between two and nine times. This sequence joins TRBV24-1 and TRBJ2-1; D is possibly TRBD1 or TRBD2 (5 bases each). Germline loops: CDR1 KGHDR, CDR2 SFDVKD. The ends were cut back, 5 bases at V and 6 bases at J, with 16 bases in the middle. The length of the CDR3 is 15 residues. The CDR3 bases are TGTGCCACCAGTGCTGGGGCGGGCCCGGGCAATGAGCAGTTCTTC. Its protein is CATSAGAGPGNEQFF.

This clonotype was seen ten or more times. V and J are TRBV7-9 and TRBJ2-3; D unclear. This CDR3 comprises 15 residues. Trimming cost V 2 bases and J 2 bases, with 11 bases left between them. Germline loops: CDR1 SEHNR, CDR2 FQNEAQ (reference sequence). The CDR3 coding sequence is TGTGCCAGCAGCTTAAAAGACGGACCCACAGATACGCAGTATTTT. Amino acids: CASSLKDGPTDTQYF.

The rearrangement uses TRBV6-1 and TRBJ1-6; D uncertain. The germline V and J ends were trimmed by 3 bases and 0 bases, with 6 bases remaining between them. The CDR3 spans 15 residues. CDR1 and CDR2 from the germline V gene are MNHNS and SASEGT. CDR3 DNA: TGTGCCAGCAGTGAGAGGGACTCCTATAATTCACCCCTCCACTTT. Its protein is CASSERDSYNSPLHF.

CDR3 in amino acids: CASSGKTGDTEAFF. The CDR3 DNA is TGTGCCAGCAGCGGGAAGACGGGGGACACTGAAGCTTTCTTT. The rearrangement links TRBV9 to TRBJ1-1; D may be TRBD1 (5 bases). In germline, CDR1 is SGDLS, CDR2 YYNGEE. V lost 3 bases, J lost 3 bases, and 12 bases lay in between. This CDR3 comprises 14 residues.

This clonotype showed up just a few times. The chain couples TRBV7-9 to TRBJ2-6; TRBD1 agrees at 11 bases. Germline values: CDR1 SEHNR, CDR2 FQNEAQ (reference sequence). The CDR3 consists of 19 residues. Trimming took 2 bases from V and 11 from J; bases not matched to a gene: 17. The CDR3 protein is CASSLPIPYRDRGYHVLTF. CDR3 DNA sequence: TGTGCCAGCAGCTTACCCATTCCTTACCGGGACAGGGGGTATCACGTCCTGACTTTC. Full variable domain (missing parts from reference TRBV7-9 and TRBJ2-6): DTGVSQNPRHKITKRGQNVTFRCDPISEHNRLYWYRQTLGQGPEFLTYFQNEAQLEKSRLLSDRFSAERPKGSFSTLEIQRTEQGDSAMYLCASSLPIPYRDRGYHVLTFGAGSRLTVL.

The genes are TRBV27 and TRBJ1-2, with D maybe TRBD1 (5 bases). Germline V gives CDR1 MNHEY, CDR2 SMNVEV (reference sequence). V dropped 5 bases and J dropped 2 bases, with 12 bases sitting between them. The CDR3 spans 14 residues. CDR3 in DNA: TGTGCCAGCAGTCGCACCGGGACCAACTATGGCTACACCTTC. Protein product: CASSRTGTNYGYTF.

The rearrangement uses TRBV28 and TRBJ2-3, with 10 bases fitting TRBD2. V shed 2 bases and J 5 bases; nucleotides not matched to a gene: 4. Germline values: CDR1 MDHEN, CDR2 SYDVKM. This CDR3 is 15 amino acids long. The CDR3 sequence: CASSLRASGGDTQYF. CDR3 DNA: TGTGCCAGCAGTTTACGGGCTAGCGGGGGAGATACGCAGTATTTT.

The V call is TRBV14, the J call TRBJ2-5; no clear D gene. This CDR3 region has 13 residues. Trimming left V 1 base short and J 5 bases short, with 8 bases between. Germline V gives CDR1 SGHDN, CDR2 FVKESK. This CDR3 is CASSQVQWETQYF. The CDR3, as DNA: TGTGCCAGCAGCCAAGTCCAATGGGAGACCCAGTACTTC.

The chain employs TRBV16 and TRBJ1-4; unclear D gene. The CDR3 has 17 residues. Germline V gives CDR1 KGHSY, CDR2 FQNENV. The V and J ends lost 1 base and 5 bases respectively, with 17 bases between them. Written as DNA, the CDR3 is TGTGCCAGCAGCCAATGGATCCCAGTTGGGATCAATGAAAAACTGTTTTTT. This codes for CASSQWIPVGINEKLFF.

This clonotype was picked up a small number of times. The chain is built from TRBV7-6 and TRBJ2-3; no clear D gene. The V gene's germline CDR1 is SGHVS and CDR2 FNYEAQ. Trimming left V 5 bases short and J 3 bases short, with 9 bases between. The CDR3 is 13 amino acids. CDR3 amino acids: CASSAKETDTQYF. In DNA form, the CDR3 reads TGTGCCAGCAGCGCAAAGGAGACAGATACGCAGTATTTT. Together with reference TRBV7-6 and TRBJ2-3, the CDR3 gives the full variable domain: GAGVSQSPRYKVTKRGQDVALRCDPISGHVSLYWYRQALGQGPEFLTYFNYEAQQDKSGLPNDRFSAERPEGSISTLTIQRTEQRDSAMYRCASSAKETDTQYFGPGTRLTVL.

The J gene is TRBJ2-7, the V gene TRBV28, with 8 bases lining up with TRBD1. This CDR3 region has 16 residues. CDR1 is MDHEN, CDR2 SYDVKM, per germline. With 5 bases clipped from V and 2 bases from J, the junction kept 11 bases outside the gene matches. The CDR3 DNA reads TGTGCCAGCAGTCTAGGGACAGGCGCCAACACCTACGAGCAGTACGTC. Translating gives CASSLGTGANTYEQYV.

This clonotype was picked up a small number of times. The chain is built from TRBV12-3 or TRBV12-4 and TRBJ1-2; D is undetermined. The CDR3 contains 14 residues. Trimming removed 5 bases from V and 6 bases from J, with 16 bases in between. CDR3 region: CASSAVGIYDGYTF. The CDR3 DNA sequence: TGTGCCAGCAGTGCCGTCGGGATTTACGATGGCTACACCTTC.

The rearrangement uses TRBV12-5 and TRBJ2-1; D unresolved. The CDR3 loop spans 11 amino acids. Germline CDR1 is LGHNT and CDR2 is FRNRAP. V was trimmed by 5 bases and J by 8 bases, leaving 7 bases between them. This chain's CDR3 is CASGPGYEQFF. CDR3 DNA: TGTGCTAGTGGTCCCGGGTATGAGCAGTTCTTC.

The chain has TRBV6-6 and TRBJ1-1, with a possible D match to TRBD1 (6 bases). This CDR3 contains 19 residues. Trimming left V 0 bases short and J 3 bases short, with 23 bases between. Germline CDR1 is MNHNY and CDR2 is SVGAGI (reference sequence). The CDR3 DNA follows: TGTGCCAGCAGTTACTCGATCGGGCAGGGGAATAGGGAACACACTGAAGCTTTCTTT. Its translation is CASSYSIGQGNREHTEAFF.

This clonotype was counted a few times. The rearrangement joins TRBV6-1 to TRBJ1-1, with D hard to call. Trimming left V 5 bases short and J 0 bases short, with 10 bases between. This CDR3 is built from 14 residues. CDR1 MNHNS and CDR2 SASEGT come from the germline V gene. The CDR3, as DNA: TGTGCCAGCAGTTTAAGGGCCTTGAACACTGAAGCTTTCTTT. It encodes CASSLRALNTEAFF.

This sequence joins TRBV11-3 and TRBJ1-1, with 10 bases identical to TRBD1. The V gene end was trimmed by 1 base and the J gene end by 3 bases; junction bases not matched to a gene: 14. This CDR3 has 19 residues. The germline CDR1 and CDR2 sequences are SGHNT and YENEEA. CDR3 in amino acids: CASSLGFDRDRGSDTEAFF. DNA of the CDR3: TGTGCCAGCAGCTTAGGTTTTGACCGGGACAGGGGAAGCGACACTGAAGCTTTCTTT.

V is TRBV4-3 and J is TRBJ2-5, with D possibly matching TRBD1 (5 bases). CDR1 and CDR2 from the germline V gene are LGHNA and YSLEER. This CDR3 region has 17 residues. Trimming removed 2 bases at V and 0 bases at J, with 16 bases between. The CDR3 nucleotides are TGCGCCAGCAGCCAAACCCACTTAGGGGCCTACCAAGAGACCCAGTACTTC. Amino acids: CASSQTHLGAYQETQYF.

This clonotype was recorded a few times. CDR3 DNA: TGTGCCAGCAGCTTGGGACCTACTCCCAACTATGGCTACACCTTC. This translates into CASSLGPTPNYGYTF. This chain links TRBV5-6 with TRBJ1-2, with D unresolved. This CDR3 comprises 15 residues. CDR1 and CDR2 from the germline V gene are SGHDT and YYEEEE. Trimming removed 0 bases from V and 2 bases from J, with 11 bases in between.